This T cell receptor beta chain was retrieved from a study of breast tumors, draining lymph nodes, adjacent tissues (TCRdb year 2016). Regarding the research as a whole: The study compared TCR beta repertoires across tumor, adjacent nontumor tissue and axillary lymph nodes from breast cancer patients. In human breast cancer, the study set out to assess how tumor, surrounding tissue and draining lymph node repertoires relate to one another and whether T cells might be exchanged between them. Results and caveats for the whole study, not just this receptor: The similarity between tumor and nontumor tissue repertoires was significantly greater in luminal-like breast cancer than in basal-like breast cancer. Tumor T-cell repertoires showed less diversity than lymph node repertoires and more diversity than nontumor tissue repertoires, and tumor T-cell repertoires showed preferential V and J gene usage. A scenario in which most tumor T cells derive from the lymph node and then expand within tumor tissue was judged to be consistent with the data. The conclusion that tumor T cells originate in lymph nodes was framed as consistent with a hypothesis rather than directly demonstrated.

In the case of this clonotype: The clone's antigen remains unknown. No much larger clonotype is one base removed from it; base qualities were not supplied.

Sequencing instrument: Illumina HiSeq 2000. TCR beta chain libraries were generated by multiplex PCR amplification. The amplified TCR beta chain products were analyzed by high-throughput sequencing. The raw public data were reprocessed by TCRdb itself: fastp quality trimming at Q25, MiXCR clonotype calling, in-frame beta chains only. Every entry covers one CDR3 protein and lists the most common genes and DNA from its rows. The sample records 55,000 to 75,000 distinct CDR3 sequences, roughly two fifths of which are singletons. Jointly, the top ten make up about 8.4% of the sample. From cysteine to phenylalanine, the CDR3 is 15 amino acids long. Solely the CDR3 DNA is kept, with 45 bases framed from the first base. V is reduced by 6 bases and J by 0 bases, leaving a spacing of 12 bases between them. The germline V gene supplies CDR1 SNHLY and CDR2 FYNNEI.

The sequence was obtained from a female donor with breast cancer. Some clones in this sample may be carry-over from other donors' samples. Input material: breast tumor tissue. The rearranged segments are TRBV2 and TRBJ2-1; TRBD1 is perhaps the D gene, given 6 matching bases. CDR3 region: CASRGQSSSYNEQFF. The DNA sequence is as follows: TGTGCCAGCAGAGGACAGTCATCCTCCTACAATGAGCAGTTCTTC.